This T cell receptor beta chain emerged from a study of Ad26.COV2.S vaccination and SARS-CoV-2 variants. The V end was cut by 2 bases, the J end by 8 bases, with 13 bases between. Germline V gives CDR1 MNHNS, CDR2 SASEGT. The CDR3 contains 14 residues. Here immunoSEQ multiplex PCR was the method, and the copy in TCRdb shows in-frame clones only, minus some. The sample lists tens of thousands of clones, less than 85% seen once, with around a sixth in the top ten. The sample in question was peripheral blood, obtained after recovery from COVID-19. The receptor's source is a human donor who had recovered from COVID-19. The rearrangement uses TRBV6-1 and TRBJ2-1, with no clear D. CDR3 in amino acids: CASSELRQNDEQFF. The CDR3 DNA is TGTGCCAGCAGTGAATTACGGCAAAACGATGAGCAGTTCTTC.